A single sample gave rise to the 32 T cell receptor beta chains below, sequenced in a study of T cell repertoires in cytomegalovirus infection. Their specific antigens are unknown. MiXCR was run by TCRdb on the reads, yielding one entry per CDR3 protein. The data contain around 69,000 distinct CDR3 sequences, roughly 22% of them singletons. Material: CD8+ T cells from cultured PBMCs, obtained from culture after CMV antigen stimulation. The receptor source for this set is a human donor in good health (CMV status not recorded). Some clones in this sample may be carry-over from other donors' samples.

J is TRBJ2-2 and V is TRBV4-3; D is uncertain. Trimming cost V 0 bases and J 3 bases, with 8 bases left between them. Germline V gene data show CDR1 as LGHNA and CDR2 as YSLEER. The CDR3 spans 15 residues. The CDR3 loop is CASSQDLSDTGELFF. CDR3 nucleotide sequence: TGCGCCAGCAGCCAAGATTTGAGCGACACCGGGGAGCTGTTTTTT.

The chain is built from TRBV12-3 or TRBV12-4 and TRBJ1-1; D ambiguous. The CDR3 extends over 13 amino acids. Trimming took 7 bases from V and 4 from J, leaving 13 bases between them. The DNA for the CDR3 is TGTGCCAGCACCCGAAGAGGTGGCACTGAAGCTTTCTTT. Its protein is CASTRRGGTEAFF.

The V and J genes are TRBV28 and TRBJ1-1; unclear D gene. Germline CDR1 is MDHEN and CDR2 is SYDVKM. The CDR3 extends over 16 amino acids. Trimming pared 3 bases from V and 1 base from J, leaving 15 bases between. CDR3 sequence reads: CASSLERNLGNTEAFF. CDR3 coding DNA: TGTGCCAGCAGTTTGGAGCGCAACCTTGGGAACACTGAAGCTTTCTTT.

The V call is TRBV5-1, the J call TRBJ1-1; D is unclear. Per the germline V gene, CDR1 is SGHRS and CDR2 is YFSETQ. The CDR3 loop spans 12 amino acids. Trimming took off 1 base at V and 6 bases at J, with 7 bases between the two ends. CDR3 protein: CASSLSGPEAFF. The CDR3 DNA follows: TGCGCCAGCAGCTTGTCAGGACCTGAAGCTTTCTTT.

A few counts support this clonotype. The gene calls are TRBV7-2 and TRBJ1-2; 10 bases map to TRBD1. With 5 bases clipped from V and 8 bases from J, the junction kept 8 bases outside the gene matches. The germline V gene has CDR1 SGHTA and CDR2 FQGNSA. CDR3 size: 14 residues. CDR3 in amino acids: CASSPGQGLDGYTF. The CDR3 region has the DNA TGTGCCAGCAGCCCGGGACAGGGGCTTGACGGCTACACCTTC.

The rearrangement uses TRBV4-1 and TRBJ2-1, with no clear D. From germline, CDR1 is MGHRA and CDR2 YSYEKL. V was shortened by 1 base and J by 0 bases, with 13 bases between the two germline ends. This CDR3 comprises 17 residues. The CDR3 protein is CASSQVLGETSYNEQFF. The CDR3 DNA reads as TGCGCCAGCAGCCAAGTTCTGGGTGAAACCTCCTACAATGAGCAGTTCTTC.

On this clonotype itself: The germline gene is not matched at one end of the junction; a read error may be the cause. The rearrangement links TRBV5-4 to TRBJ2-1; 9 bases agree with TRBD1. CDR1 is SGHNT and CDR2 is YYREEE in the germline V gene (reference sequence). This CDR3 is 16 amino acids long. CDR3 residues: CASRSSTGGIYNERFF. In DNA form, the CDR3 reads TGTGCCAGCAGGTCCTCGACAGGGGGGATCTACAATGAGCGGTTCTTC. The full variable domain, completed using reference TRBV5-4 and TRBJ2-1, is ETGVTQSPTHLIKTRGQQVTLRCSSQSGHNTVSWYQQALGQGPQFIFQYYREEENGRGNFPPRFSGLQFPNYSSELNVNALELDDSALYLCASRSSTGGIYNERFFGPGTRLTVL.

This clonotype was counted between two and nine times. CDR3 coding DNA: TGTGCCAGCAGCGCTGGAGGGGCCTACGAGCAGTACTTC. It specifies CASSAGGAYEQYF. The chain combines TRBV7-9 with TRBJ2-7; D possibly corresponds to TRBD2 (6 bases). This CDR3 is built from 13 residues. Germline lookup yields CDR1 SEHNR and CDR2 FQNEAQ (reference sequence). V lost 5 bases, J lost 2 bases, and 10 bases lay in between.

V and J are TRBV7-1 and TRBJ2-7; 7 bases are shared with TRBD1. TRBV7-1 is labeled an ORF, and its function is uncertain. The V segment lost 5 bases and the J segment 2 bases; nucleotides outside the gene matches: 9. The CDR3 totals 15 residues. The CDR3 DNA follows: TGTGCCAGCAGCCGAGACAATGGACAGGCCTACGAGCAGTACTTC. Translated, it gives CASSRDNGQAYEQYF.

The chain uses TRBV4-2 and TRBJ1-4; D is uncertain. Germline V gene lookup returns CDR1 LGHNA and CDR2 YNFKEQ. Trimming removed 0 bases at V and 0 bases at J, with 8 bases between. The CDR3 is 16 amino acids. The CDR3 bases are TGTGCCAGCAGCCAAGAGCAGGCTGCAACTAATGAAAAACTGTTTTTT. Translating it yields CASSQEQAATNEKLFF.

This clonotype was found a few times. The chain uses TRBV4-1 and TRBJ1-2, with D hard to call. The CDR3 extends over 16 amino acids. Trimming stripped 0 bases from V and 6 bases from J, with 17 bases between. Germline V lookup: CDR1 MGHRA, CDR2 YSYEKL. The CDR3 region has the DNA TGCGCCAGCAGCCAAGACGGGCATGAGCTAAGGGATGGCTACACCTTC. Translated: CASSQDGHELRDGYTF.

This rearrangement joins TRBV7-9 to TRBJ1-6; D gene unclear. CDR3 length equals 15 residues. Germline V CDR1 and CDR2: SEHNR, FQNEAQ (reference sequence). Trimming pared 1 base from V and 7 bases from J, leaving 11 bases between. The CDR3 bases are TGTGCCAGCAGCTTAGGTTTCCGAGAAAATTCACCCCTCCACTTT. It encodes CASSLGFRENSPLHF.

There are many counts of this clonotype. The junction departs from the called germline gene at one end, perhaps through a read error. V and J are TRBV7-6 and TRBJ2-1; 7 bases map to TRBD1. The CDR3 extends over 16 amino acids. Looked up from germline, CDR1 is SGHVS and CDR2 is FNYEAQ. The CDR3 DNA sequence: TGTGCTAGCAGCTTAAGAACAGGGGCCGCCTACAATGAGCAGTTCTTC. As protein: CASSLRTGAAYNEQFF.

V and J are TRBV12-3 or TRBV12-4 and TRBJ2-5; 12 bases are shared with TRBD2. After removal of 5 bases from V and 5 bases from J, the junction contained 12 bases not matched to a gene. The CDR3 is 17 residues long. CDR3 residues: CASSATSGGPVGETQYF. In DNA, the CDR3 is TGTGCCAGCAGTGCGACTAGCGGGGGCCCCGTGGGGGAGACCCAGTACTTC.

V usage is TRBV4-1 and J usage is TRBJ1-6; no firm D call. The CDR3 runs to 12 residues. V gave up 0 bases and J gave up 16 bases, with 10 bases separating them. Germline V CDR1 and CDR2: MGHRA, YSYEKL. This CDR3 reads CASSQDRHQLHF. CDR3 sequence (DNA): TGCGCCAGCAGCCAAGATCGGCACCAACTCCACTTT.

This clonotype has just a few counts. The V and J genes are TRBV27 and TRBJ2-2; no firm D call. Trimming stripped 5 bases from V and 6 bases from J, with 7 bases between. The CDR3 runs to 12 residues. In germline, CDR1 is MNHEY, CDR2 SMNVEV (reference sequence). This CDR3 is CASSRMAGELFF. CDR3 sequence (DNA): TGTGCCAGCAGTAGAATGGCCGGGGAGCTGTTTTTT.

This clonotype was observed many times. The chain recombines TRBV12-3 or TRBV12-4 with TRBJ1-2; a weak D match, TRBD1 (6 bases). V lost 3 bases and J lost 5, with 13 bases in between. CDR3 size: 14 residues. CDR3 loop: CASSFGGQKYGYTF. CDR3 nucleotide sequence: TGTGCCAGCAGTTTTGGGGGGCAAAAGTATGGCTACACCTTC.

This chain uses TRBV27 with TRBJ2-7, with TRBD2 identical over 12 bases. Germline V CDR1 and CDR2: MNHEY, SMNVEV (reference sequence). Unmatched junction bases numbered 5, after V lost 4 bases and J lost 7 bases. This CDR3 has 14 residues. The chain's CDR3 is CASSYGLAGTEQYF. The CDR3 nucleotides are TGTGCCAGCAGTTATGGACTAGCGGGGACTGAGCAGTACTTC.

This clonotype was observed at least ten times. In DNA form, the CDR3 reads TGCGCCAGCAGCCAAGAGACAGCGCGTCAGCCCCAGCATTTT. Protein: CASSQETARQPQHF. The gene calls are TRBV4-1 and TRBJ1-5; possible D gene TRBD1, 5 bases. V lost 0 bases, J lost 6 bases, and 9 bases lay in between. CDR1 and CDR2 from the germline V gene are MGHRA and YSYEKL. The length of the CDR3 is 14 residues.

The chain uses TRBV29-1 and TRBJ2-1; a weak D match, TRBD2 (5 bases). Trimming pared 6 bases from V and 3 bases from J, leaving 12 bases between. Germline values: CDR1 SQVTM, CDR2 ANQGSEA. The CDR3 totals 13 residues. The chain's CDR3 is CSVVAGGYNEQFF. DNA for the CDR3: TGCAGCGTCGTAGCCGGAGGCTACAATGAGCAGTTCTTC.

This clonotype appeared a few times. J is TRBJ2-7 and V is TRBV7-2, with D perhaps matching TRBD1 or TRBD2 (5 bases each). The V and J ends lost 2 bases and 2 bases respectively, with 10 bases between them. The CDR3 is 14 residues long. The germline V gene has CDR1 SGHTA and CDR2 FQGNSA. CDR3 protein: CASSLRGPPYEQYF. The CDR3 bases are TGTGCCAGCAGCTTACGGGGACCGCCCTACGAGCAGTACTTC.

In its sample, this clonotype was seen many times. This chain connects TRBV27 to TRBJ1-5; possible D gene TRBD1, 6 bases. V lost 3 bases and J 5 bases, leaving 8 bases between the germline ends. Germline lookup yields CDR1 MNHEY and CDR2 SMNVEV (reference sequence). This CDR3 spans 13 amino acids. CDR3 coding DNA: TGTGCCAGCAGTTTCCAGGGGTATCAGCCCCAGCATTTT. Translating gives CASSFQGYQPQHF.

The chain has TRBV29-1 and TRBJ2-7, with a weak D call TRBD1 (6 bases). Germline CDR1 SQVTM, CDR2 ANQGSEA. CDR3 length: 13 amino acids. The V gene lost 2 bases and the J gene lost 2 bases, with 10 bases spanning the gap. The CDR3 region has the DNA TGCAGCGTTGAAATGGACAGACCCTACGAGCAGTACTTC. It specifies CSVEMDRPYEQYF.

The V gene is TRBV28, the J gene TRBJ1-5; D gene uncertain. Germline loops: CDR1 MDHEN, CDR2 SYDVKM. Trimming left V 4 bases short and J 4 bases short, with 11 bases between. The CDR3 consists of 14 residues. The CDR3 bases are TGTGCCAGCAGTTGGTTAGGGCCAAATCAGCCCCAGCATTTT. It is translated as CASSWLGPNQPQHF.

V gene TRBV7-9 combines with J gene TRBJ2-7; 7 bases are shared with TRBD1. This CDR3 spans 15 amino acids. Looked up from germline, CDR1 is SEHNR and CDR2 is FQNEAQ (reference sequence). J gave up 6 bases and V 3 bases, and 11 bases lay outside the gene matches. The CDR3: CASSFPEGRGREQYF. In DNA, the CDR3 is TGTGCCAGCAGCTTCCCCGAGGGAAGGGGGCGCGAGCAGTACTTC. Together with reference TRBV7-9 and TRBJ2-7, the CDR3 gives the full variable domain: DTGVSQNPRHKITKRGQNVTFRCDPISEHNRLYWYRQTLGQGPEFLTYFQNEAQLEKSRLLSDRFSAERPKGSFSTLEIQRTEQGDSAMYLCASSFPEGRGREQYFGPGTRLTVT.

This clonotype was counted only a few times. This chain uses TRBV4-1 with TRBJ2-1; D unresolved. CDR3 size: 16 residues. The germline V gene encodes CDR1 MGHRA and CDR2 YSYEKL. The V end lost 3 bases, the J end lost 0 bases, and 12 bases lay between the germline ends. CDR3 residues: CASSHHGQASYNEQFF. As DNA, the CDR3 is TGCGCCAGCAGCCACCACGGGCAGGCCTCCTACAATGAGCAGTTCTTC.

This chain uses TRBV28 with TRBJ1-2, with D hard to call. V was cut by 6 bases and J by 8 bases, with 16 bases left in between. Germline loops: CDR1 MDHEN, CDR2 SYDVKM. The CDR3 loop spans 13 amino acids. The CDR3 loop is CASSRISIQGYTF. CDR3 DNA sequence: TGTGCCAGCAGCCGGATTAGCATCCAAGGCTACACCTTC.

This clonotype was seen more than once but under ten times. This chain uses TRBV5-1 with TRBJ2-1, with D maybe TRBD2 (6 bases). The V end was cut by 2 bases, the J end by 7 bases, with 16 bases between. The CDR3 has 15 residues. The germline gives CDR1 SGHRS, CDR2 YFSETQ. CDR3 DNA sequence: TGCGCCAGCAGCTTAGCGCGGGGAGGCCAGAATGAGCAGTTCTTC. It encodes CASSLARGGQNEQFF.

The genes are TRBV7-2 and TRBJ1-3; D unclear. The CDR3 spans 19 residues. Between the trimmed V and J ends, which lost 2 bases and 0 bases, there was a span of 20 bases. Germline-derived CDR1 and CDR2 are SGHTA and FQGNSA. The CDR3 sequence is CASSLSWAATPLSGNTIYF. The DNA for the CDR3 is TGTGCCAGCAGCTTATCGTGGGCAGCAACTCCCCTCTCTGGAAACACCATATATTTT.

This clonotype was seen a few times. The chain carries TRBV7-2 and TRBJ1-5; D is unresolved. CDR1 is SGHTA and CDR2 is FQGNSA in the germline V gene. The ends were cut back, 2 bases at V and 8 bases at J, with 16 bases in the middle. This CDR3 has 15 residues. CDR3 protein: CASSLNRLEGEPQHF. CDR3 sequence (DNA): TGTGCCAGCAGCTTAAATCGTCTGGAAGGTGAGCCCCAGCATTTT.

This clonotype has just a few counts. The rearrangement joins TRBV19 to TRBJ1-5; no reliable D call. Germline V gives CDR1 LNHDA, CDR2 SQIVND (reference sequence). V shed 6 bases and J shed 6 bases, with 12 bases lying between them. The CDR3 runs 13 residues. This CDR3 is CASSPVAAQPQHF. As DNA, the CDR3 is TGTGCCAGTAGCCCGGTCGCGGCTCAGCCCCAGCATTTT.

Regarding this clonotype: The junction does not match germline at one end; this may be a read error. The chain combines TRBV6-4 with TRBJ1-6; D unresolved. The CDR3 spans 15 residues. CDR1 is MRHNA, CDR2 SNTAGT, per germline. Here the CDR3 reads CDSSDSTDGNSPLHF. In nucleotides, the CDR3 is TGTGACAGCAGTGACTCTACGGACGGGAATTCACCCCTCCACTTT.